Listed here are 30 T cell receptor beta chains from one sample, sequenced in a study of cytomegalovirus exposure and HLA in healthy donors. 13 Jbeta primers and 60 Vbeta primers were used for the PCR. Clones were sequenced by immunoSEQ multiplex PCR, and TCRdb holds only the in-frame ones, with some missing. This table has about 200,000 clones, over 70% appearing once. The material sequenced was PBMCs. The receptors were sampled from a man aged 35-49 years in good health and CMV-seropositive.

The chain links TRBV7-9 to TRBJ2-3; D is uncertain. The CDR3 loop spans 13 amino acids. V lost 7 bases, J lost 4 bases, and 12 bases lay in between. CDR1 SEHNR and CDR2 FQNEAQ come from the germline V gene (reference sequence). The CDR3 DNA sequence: TGTGCCAGCACCGAGGAACCCGCAGATACGCAGTATTTT. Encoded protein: CASTEEPADTQYF.

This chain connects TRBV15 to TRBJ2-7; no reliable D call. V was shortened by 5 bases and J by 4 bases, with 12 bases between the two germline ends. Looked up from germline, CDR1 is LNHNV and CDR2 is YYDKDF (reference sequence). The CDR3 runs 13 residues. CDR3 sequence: CATSSNTRYEQYF. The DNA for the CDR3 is TGTGCCACCAGCTCAAACACCAGGTACGAGCAGTACTTC. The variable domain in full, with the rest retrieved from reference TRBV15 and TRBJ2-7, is DAMVIQNPRYQVTQFGKPVTLSCSQTLNHNVMYWYQQKSSQAPKLLFHYYDKDFNNEADTPDNFQSRRPNTSFCFLDIRSPGLGDTAMYLCATSSNTRYEQYFGPGTRLTVT.

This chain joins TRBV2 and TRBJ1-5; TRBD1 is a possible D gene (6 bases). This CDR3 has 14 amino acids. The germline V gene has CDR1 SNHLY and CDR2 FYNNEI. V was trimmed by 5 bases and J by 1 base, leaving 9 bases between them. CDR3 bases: TGTGCCAGCAGTCAACAGGGAAGCAATCAGCCCCAGCATTTT. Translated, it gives CASSQQGSNQPQHF. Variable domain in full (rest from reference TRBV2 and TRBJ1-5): EPEVTQTPSHQVTQMGQEVILRCVPISNHLYFYWYRQILGQKVEFLVSFYNNEISEKSEIFDDQFSVERPDGSNFTLKIRSTKLEDSAMYFCASSQQGSNQPQHFGDGTRLSIL.

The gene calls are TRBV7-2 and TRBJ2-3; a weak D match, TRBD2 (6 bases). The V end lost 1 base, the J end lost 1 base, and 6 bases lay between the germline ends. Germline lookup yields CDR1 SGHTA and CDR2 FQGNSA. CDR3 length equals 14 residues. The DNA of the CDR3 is TGTGCCAGCAGCTTAGTAGCGGGCACAGATACGCAGTATTTT. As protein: CASSLVAGTDTQYF. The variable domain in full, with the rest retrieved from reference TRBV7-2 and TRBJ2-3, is GAGVSQSPSNKVTEKGKDVELRCDPISGHTALYWYRQSLGQGLEFLIYFQGNSAPDKSGLPSDRFSAERTGGSVSTLTIQRTQQEDSAVYLCASSLVAGTDTQYFGPGTRLTVL.

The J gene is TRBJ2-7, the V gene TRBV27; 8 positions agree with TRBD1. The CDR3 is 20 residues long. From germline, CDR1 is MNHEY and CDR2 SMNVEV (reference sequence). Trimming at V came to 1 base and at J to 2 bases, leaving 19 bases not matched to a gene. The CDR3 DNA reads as TGTGCCAGCAGTTTATTTTCGAGAGGGTACGAGGGCAGGGGGCCCTACGAGCAGTACTTC. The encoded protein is CASSLFSRGYEGRGPYEQYF.

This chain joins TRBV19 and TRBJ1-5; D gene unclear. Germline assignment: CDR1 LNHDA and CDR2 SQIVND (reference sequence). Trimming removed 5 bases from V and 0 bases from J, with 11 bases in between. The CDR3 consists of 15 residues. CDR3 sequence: CASSFSFYSNQPQHF. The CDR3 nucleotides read TGTGCCAGTAGTTTCTCGTTCTATAGCAATCAGCCCCAGCATTTT.

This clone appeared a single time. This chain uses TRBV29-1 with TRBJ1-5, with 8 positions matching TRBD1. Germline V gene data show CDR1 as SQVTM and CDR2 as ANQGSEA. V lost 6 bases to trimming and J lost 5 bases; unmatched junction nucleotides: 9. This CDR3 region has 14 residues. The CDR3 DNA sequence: TGCAGCGTGGGGGAACAGGGGGGGGATCAGCCCCAGCATTTT. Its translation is CSVGEQGGDQPQHF.

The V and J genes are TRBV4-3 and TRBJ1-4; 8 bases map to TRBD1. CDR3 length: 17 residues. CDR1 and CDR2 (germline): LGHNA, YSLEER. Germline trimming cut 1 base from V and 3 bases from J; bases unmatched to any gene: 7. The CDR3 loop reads CASSQAERTGPNEKLFF. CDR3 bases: TGCGCCAGCAGCCAAGCGGAAAGGACAGGGCCTAATGAAAAACTGTTTTTT.

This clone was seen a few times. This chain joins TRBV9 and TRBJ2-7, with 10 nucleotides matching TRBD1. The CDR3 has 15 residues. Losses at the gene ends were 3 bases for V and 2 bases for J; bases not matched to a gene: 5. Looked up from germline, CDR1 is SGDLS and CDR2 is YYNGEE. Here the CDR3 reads CASSGGQGGTYEQYF. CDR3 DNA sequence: TGTGCCAGCAGCGGCGGACAGGGGGGGACCTACGAGCAGTACTTC.

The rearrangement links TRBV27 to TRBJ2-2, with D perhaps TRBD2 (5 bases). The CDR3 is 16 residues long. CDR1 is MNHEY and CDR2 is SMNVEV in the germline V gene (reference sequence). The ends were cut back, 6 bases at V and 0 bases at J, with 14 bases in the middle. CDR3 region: CASSPRTVTNTGELFF. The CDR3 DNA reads TGTGCCAGCAGCCCTAGGACTGTTACGAACACCGGGGAGCTGTTTTTT.

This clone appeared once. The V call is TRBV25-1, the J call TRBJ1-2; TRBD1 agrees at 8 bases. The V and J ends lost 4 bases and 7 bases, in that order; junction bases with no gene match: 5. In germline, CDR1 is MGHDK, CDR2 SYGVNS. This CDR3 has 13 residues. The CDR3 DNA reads TGTGCCAGCAGTGGCGGACAGGGTTTTGGCTACACCTTC. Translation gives CASSGGQGFGYTF.

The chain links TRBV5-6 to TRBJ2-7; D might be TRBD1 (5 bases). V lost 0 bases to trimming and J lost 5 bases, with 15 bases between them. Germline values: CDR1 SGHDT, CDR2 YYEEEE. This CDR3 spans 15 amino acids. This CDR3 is CASSLAGLDRNEQYF. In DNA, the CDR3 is TGTGCCAGCAGCTTGGCAGGGTTGGATAGGAACGAGCAGTACTTC. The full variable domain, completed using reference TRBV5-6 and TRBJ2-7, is DAGVTQSPTHLIKTRGQQVTLRCSPKSGHDTVSWYQQALGQGPQFIFQYYEEEERQRGNFPDRFSGHQFPNYSSELNVNALLLGDSALYLCASSLAGLDRNEQYFGPGTRLTVT.

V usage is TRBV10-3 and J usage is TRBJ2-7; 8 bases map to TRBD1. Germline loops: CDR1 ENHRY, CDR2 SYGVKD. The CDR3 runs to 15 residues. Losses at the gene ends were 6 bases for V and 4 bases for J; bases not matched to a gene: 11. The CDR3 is CAISSGTGGNYEQYF. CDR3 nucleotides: TGTGCCATCAGCTCAGGAACAGGGGGAAATTACGAGCAGTACTTC.

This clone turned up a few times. This CDR3 is CASSGQGERETQYF. The CDR3 region has the DNA TGTGCCAGCAGCGGACAGGGGGAGAGAGAGACCCAGTACTTC. The genes are TRBV2 and TRBJ2-5; TRBD1 aligns across 10 bases. CDR1 and CDR2 from the germline V gene are SNHLY and FYNNEI. V was pared by 6 bases and J by 4 bases, with 5 bases of the junction left unmatched. The CDR3 spans 14 residues.

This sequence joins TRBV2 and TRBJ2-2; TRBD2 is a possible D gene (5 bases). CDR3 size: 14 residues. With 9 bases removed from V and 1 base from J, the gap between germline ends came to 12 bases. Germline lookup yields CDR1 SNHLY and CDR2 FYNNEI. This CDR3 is CARSREGNTGELFF. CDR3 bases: TGTGCCAGATCCCGGGAAGGGAACACCGGGGAGCTGTTTTTT.

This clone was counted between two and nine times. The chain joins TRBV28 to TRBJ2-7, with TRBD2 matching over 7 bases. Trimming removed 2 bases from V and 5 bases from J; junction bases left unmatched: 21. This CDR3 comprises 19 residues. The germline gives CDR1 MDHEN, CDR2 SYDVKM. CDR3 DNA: TGTGCCAGCAGTTTAGTGCGAATCGTTAGCGGGCGGAGCCGCCACGAGCAGTACTTC. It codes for CASSLVRIVSGRSRHEQYF.

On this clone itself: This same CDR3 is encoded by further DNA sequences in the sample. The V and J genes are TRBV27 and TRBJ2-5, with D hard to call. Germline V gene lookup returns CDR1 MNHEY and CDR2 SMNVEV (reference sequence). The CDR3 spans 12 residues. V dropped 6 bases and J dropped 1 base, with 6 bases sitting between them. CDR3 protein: CASSSPQETQYF. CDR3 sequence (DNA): TGTGCCAGCAGCTCCCCCCAAGAGACCCAGTACTTC.

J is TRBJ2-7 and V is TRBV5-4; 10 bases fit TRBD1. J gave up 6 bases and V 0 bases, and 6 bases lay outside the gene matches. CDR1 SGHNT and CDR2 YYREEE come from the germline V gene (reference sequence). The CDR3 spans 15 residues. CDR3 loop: CASSLGGQGLVEQYF. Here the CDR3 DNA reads TGTGCCAGCAGCTTGGGGGGACAGGGGTTAGTCGAGCAGTACTTC.

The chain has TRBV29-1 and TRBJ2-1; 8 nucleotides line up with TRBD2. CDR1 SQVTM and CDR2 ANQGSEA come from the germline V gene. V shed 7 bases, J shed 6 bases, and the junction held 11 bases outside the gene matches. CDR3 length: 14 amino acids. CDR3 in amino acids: CSAEGSGGFNEQFF. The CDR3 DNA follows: TGCAGCGCCGAGGGGTCGGGAGGGTTCAATGAGCAGTTCTTC.

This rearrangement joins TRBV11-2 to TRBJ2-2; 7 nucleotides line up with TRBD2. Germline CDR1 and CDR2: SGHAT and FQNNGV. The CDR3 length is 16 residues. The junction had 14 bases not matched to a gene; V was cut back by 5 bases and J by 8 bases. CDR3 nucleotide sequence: TGTGCCAGCAGCCCGGGACCTTCTCGAGCGGGGGGGGAGCTGTTTTTT. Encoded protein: CASSPGPSRAGGELFF. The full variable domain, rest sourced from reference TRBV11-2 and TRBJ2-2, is EAGVAQSPRYKIIEKRQSVAFWCNPISGHATLYWYQQILGQGPKLLIQFQNNGVVDDSQLPKDRFSAERLKGVDSTLKIQPAKLEDSAVYLCASSPGPSRAGGELFFGEGSRLTVL.

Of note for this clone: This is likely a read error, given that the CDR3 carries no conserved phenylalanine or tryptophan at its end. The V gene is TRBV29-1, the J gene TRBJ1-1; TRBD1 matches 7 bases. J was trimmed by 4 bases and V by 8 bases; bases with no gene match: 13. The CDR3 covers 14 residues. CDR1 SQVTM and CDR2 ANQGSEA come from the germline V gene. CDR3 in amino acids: CSSTNQGVSTEAFS. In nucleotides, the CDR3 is TGCAGCAGCACCAACCAGGGGGTAAGCACTGAAGCTTTCTCT.

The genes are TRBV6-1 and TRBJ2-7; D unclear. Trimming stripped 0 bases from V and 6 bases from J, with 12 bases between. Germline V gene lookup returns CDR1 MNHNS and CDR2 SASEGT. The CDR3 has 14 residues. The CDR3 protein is CASSEALGEAEQYF. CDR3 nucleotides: TGTGCCAGCAGTGAAGCGCTCGGTGAGGCCGAGCAGTACTTC.

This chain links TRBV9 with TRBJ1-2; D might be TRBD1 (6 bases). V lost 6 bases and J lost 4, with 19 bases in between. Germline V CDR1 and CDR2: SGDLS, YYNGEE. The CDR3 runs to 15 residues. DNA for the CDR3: TGTGCCAGCACCCGTGGGCTTAGACAGGTCTATGGCTACACCTTC. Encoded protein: CASTRGLRQVYGYTF.

Here the CDR3 DNA reads TGCGCCAGCAGCTTGGCATGGGGACAGGGCTACGAGCAGTACTTC. Its protein product is CASSLAWGQGYEQYF. V is TRBV5-1 and J is TRBJ2-7; 9 nucleotides line up with TRBD1. There are 15 residues in the CDR3. The germline V gene encodes CDR1 SGHRS and CDR2 YFSETQ. The V gene end was trimmed by 0 bases and the J gene end by 3 bases; junction bases not matched to a gene: 4.

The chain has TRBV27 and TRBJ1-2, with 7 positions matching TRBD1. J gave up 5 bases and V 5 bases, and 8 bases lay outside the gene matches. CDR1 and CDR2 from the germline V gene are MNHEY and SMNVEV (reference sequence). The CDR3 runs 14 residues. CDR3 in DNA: TGTGCCAGCAGTGCGCTACAGGGGATATATGGCTACACCTTC. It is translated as CASSALQGIYGYTF.

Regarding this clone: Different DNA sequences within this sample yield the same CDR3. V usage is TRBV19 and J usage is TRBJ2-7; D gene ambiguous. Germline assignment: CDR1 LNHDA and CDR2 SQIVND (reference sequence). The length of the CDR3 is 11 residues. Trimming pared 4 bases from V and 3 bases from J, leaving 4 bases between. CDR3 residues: CASSSGYEQYF. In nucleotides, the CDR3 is TGTGCCAGTAGTAGCGGCTACGAGCAGTACTTC.

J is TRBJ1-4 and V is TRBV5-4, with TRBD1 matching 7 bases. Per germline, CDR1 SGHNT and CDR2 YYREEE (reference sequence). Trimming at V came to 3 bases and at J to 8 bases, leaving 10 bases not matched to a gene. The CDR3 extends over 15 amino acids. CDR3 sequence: CASSWGTAGGEKLFF. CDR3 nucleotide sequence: TGTGCCAGCAGCTGGGGGACAGCTGGAGGGGAAAAACTGTTTTTT.

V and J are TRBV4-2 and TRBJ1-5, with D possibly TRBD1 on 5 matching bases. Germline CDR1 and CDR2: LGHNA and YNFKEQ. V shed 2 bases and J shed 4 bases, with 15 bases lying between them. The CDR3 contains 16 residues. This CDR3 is CASSQNSGRSNQPQHF. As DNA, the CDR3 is TGTGCCAGCAGCCAAAATTCAGGGCGGAGTAATCAGCCCCAGCATTTT.

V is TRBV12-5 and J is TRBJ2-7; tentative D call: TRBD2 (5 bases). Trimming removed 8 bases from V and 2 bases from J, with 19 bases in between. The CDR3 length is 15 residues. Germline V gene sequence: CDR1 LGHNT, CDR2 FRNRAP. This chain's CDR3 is CASFRSKQRTYEQYF. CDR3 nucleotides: TGTGCTAGTTTCCGGAGTAAACAGCGGACCTACGAGCAGTACTTC. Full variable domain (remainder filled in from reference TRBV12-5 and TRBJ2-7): DARVTQTPRHKVTEMGQEVTMRCQPILGHNTVFWYRQTMMQGLELLAYFRNRAPLDDSGMPKDRFSAEMPDATLATLKIQPSEPRDSAVYFCASFRSKQRTYEQYFGPGTRLTVT.

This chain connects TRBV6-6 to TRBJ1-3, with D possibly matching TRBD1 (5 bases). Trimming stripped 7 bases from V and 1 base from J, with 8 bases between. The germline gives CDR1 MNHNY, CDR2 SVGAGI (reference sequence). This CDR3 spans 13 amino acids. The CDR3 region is CASKSGSGNTIYF. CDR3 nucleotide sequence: TGTGCCAGCAAGTCAGGGTCTGGAAACACCATATATTTT.